The T cell receptor beta chain described here comes from a study of blood T cells in healthy people across ages. In its sample, this clonotype was seen a few times. Antigen specificity is unknown. The CDR3 extends over 15 amino acids. Trimming pared 2 bases from V and 3 bases from J, leaving 14 bases between. Germline V gene sequence: CDR1 SGHAT, CDR2 FQNNGV. Primed by a sample-barcoded 5' primer and a J-beta primer mix, a second PCR proceeded for roughly 7 to 11 cycles. Each cDNA molecule was tagged by a template-switch adaptor that had 12 random nucleotides. MiXCR, run by TCRdb on the 5' RACE reads, gives a single entry per CDR3 protein. The sample lists about a million distinct CDR3 sequences; roughly half were seen once. The study, taken as a whole, reports: With unsorted PBMCs, a conclusive comparison of naive versus antigen-experienced cells was not possible. TCR beta diversity tracked closely with naive T cell percentage. Compared with aged donors, long-lived donors showed fewer expanded clones, suggesting selection.

This receptor was taken from a woman aged 60 to 75 in good health. The V and J genes are TRBV11-2 and TRBJ2-7; D uncertain. The sequencing sample was made of blood. CDR3 sequence reads: CASSLRDQPFYEQYF. The CDR3 DNA reads TGTGCCAGCAGCTTAAGGGATCAACCGTTCTACGAGCAGTACTTC.